Described below is a single TCR beta chain sequence and its context. Its specificity is unknown. The method was immunoSEQ multiplex PCR; TCRdb's version includes in-frame clones alone and lacks a portion of them. The sample has more than 2 million clones; about 95% are singletons. These data come from a study of shared clonotypes between healthy human individuals. General study results and limits: Read depth was anticipated to influence clonotype sharing among donors. The naive CD4 repertoires of a few donors were compared, and roughly 5% of clonotypes were shared. Naive subsets typically showed greater estimated richness than memory subsets.

Only CD45RO-negative cells positively selected for CCR7 counted as naive CD8 cells, so terminally differentiated effector memory CD45RA+ cells were excluded. The germline V gene has CDR1 LNHDA and CDR2 SQIVND (reference sequence). V lost 1 base, J lost 8 bases, and 12 bases lay in between. The CDR3 is made up of 14 amino acids. The clonotype was recovered from a young man in good health. The sequenced sample was naive CD8+ T cells sorted from blood. The V call is TRBV19, the J call TRBJ2-1; D perhaps matches TRBD2 (6 bases). In DNA, the CDR3 is TGTGCCAGTAGTATAGTTGGGGGGAGCGATGAGCAGTTCTTC. Protein: CASSIVGGSDEQFF.